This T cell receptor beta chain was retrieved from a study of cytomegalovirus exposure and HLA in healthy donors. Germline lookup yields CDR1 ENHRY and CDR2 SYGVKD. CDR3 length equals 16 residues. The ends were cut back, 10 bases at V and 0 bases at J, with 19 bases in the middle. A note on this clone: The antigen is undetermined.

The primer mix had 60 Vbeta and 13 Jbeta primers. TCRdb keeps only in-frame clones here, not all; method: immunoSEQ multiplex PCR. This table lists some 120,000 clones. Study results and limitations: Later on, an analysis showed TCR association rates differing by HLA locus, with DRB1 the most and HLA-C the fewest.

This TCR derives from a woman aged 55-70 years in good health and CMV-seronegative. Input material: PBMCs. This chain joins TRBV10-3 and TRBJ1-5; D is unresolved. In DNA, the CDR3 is TGTGCCACGAACCGGGAAGGGAAGAATAGCAATCAGCCCCAGCATTTT. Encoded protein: CATNREGKNSNQPQHF.